The clone carrying this TCR beta chain was observed a handful of times. Its antigen remains unknown. This record comes from a study of T cells after yellow fever vaccination. TCR cDNA was made by 5'RACE template switching, adding a universal primer site and UMIs. MiXCR was run by TCRdb on the 5' RACE reads, yielding one entry per CDR3 protein. Among approximately 300,000 distinct CDR3 sequences, 8.5% to 10% were seen once, and the ten largest hold around 17%. V gave up 0 bases and J gave up 8 bases; unmatched junction bases: 6. The CDR3 covers 16 residues. Germline lookup yields CDR1 LGHNA and CDR2 YSLEER. Study findings and constraints: Clonotype sharing between CD4 and CD8 compartments was small. Reappearance after the booster was seen for most primary-vaccination clones, at around 95% CD4 and about 90% CD8.

Specimen: PBMCs, collected on the day of the first yellow fever vaccination. The V and J genes are TRBV4-3 and TRBJ1-4; 10 nucleotides align to TRBD1. This clonotype was obtained from a young man who received the YFV17D yellow fever vaccine. The CDR3 here is CASSQDRGTGVEKLFF. The CDR3 region has the DNA TGCGCCAGCAGCCAAGATAGGGGGACAGGGGTCGAAAAACTGTTTTTT.